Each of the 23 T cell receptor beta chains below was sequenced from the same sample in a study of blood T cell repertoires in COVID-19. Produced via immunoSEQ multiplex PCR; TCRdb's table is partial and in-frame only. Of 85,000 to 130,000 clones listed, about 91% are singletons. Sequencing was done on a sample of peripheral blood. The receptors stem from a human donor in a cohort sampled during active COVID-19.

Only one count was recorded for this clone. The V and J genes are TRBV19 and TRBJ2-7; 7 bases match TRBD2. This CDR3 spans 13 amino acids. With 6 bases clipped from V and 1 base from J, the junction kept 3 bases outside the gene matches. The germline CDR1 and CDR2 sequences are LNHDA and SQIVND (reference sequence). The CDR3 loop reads CASSGGNSYEQYF. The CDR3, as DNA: TGTGCCAGTAGCGGGGGGAATTCCTACGAGCAGTACTTC.

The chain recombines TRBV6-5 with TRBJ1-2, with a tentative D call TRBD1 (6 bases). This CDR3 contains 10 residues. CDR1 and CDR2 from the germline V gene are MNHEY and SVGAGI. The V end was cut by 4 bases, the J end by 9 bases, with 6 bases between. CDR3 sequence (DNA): TGTGCCAGCAGTTGGGACAGCTACACCTTC. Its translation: CASSWDSYTF.

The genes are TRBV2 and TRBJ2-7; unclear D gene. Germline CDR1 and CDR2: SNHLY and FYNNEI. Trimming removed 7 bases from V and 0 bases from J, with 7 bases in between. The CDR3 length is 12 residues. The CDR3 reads CASIRSSYEQYF. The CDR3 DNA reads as TGTGCCAGCATAAGGAGCTCCTACGAGCAGTACTTC.

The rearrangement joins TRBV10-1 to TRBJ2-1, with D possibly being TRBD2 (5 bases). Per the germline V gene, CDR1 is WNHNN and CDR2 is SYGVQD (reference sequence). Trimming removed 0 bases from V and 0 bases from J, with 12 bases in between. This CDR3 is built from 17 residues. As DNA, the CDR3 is TGCGCCAGCAGTGAGTCTTTTGAGGGAGACTCCTACAATGAGCAGTTCTTC. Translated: CASSESFEGDSYNEQFF.

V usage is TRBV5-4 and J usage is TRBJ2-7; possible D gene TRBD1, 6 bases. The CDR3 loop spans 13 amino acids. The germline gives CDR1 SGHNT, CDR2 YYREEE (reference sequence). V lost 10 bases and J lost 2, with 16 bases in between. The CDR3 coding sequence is TGTGCCCTTTCCGGGACACCAGCCTACGAGCAGTACTTC. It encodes CALSGTPAYEQYF.

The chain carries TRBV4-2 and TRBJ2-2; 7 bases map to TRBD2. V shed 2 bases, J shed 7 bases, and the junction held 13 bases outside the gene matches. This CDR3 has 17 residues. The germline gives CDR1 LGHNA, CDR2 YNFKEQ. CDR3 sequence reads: CASSQSSQREGNGELFF. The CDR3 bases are TGTGCCAGCAGCCAAAGTTCGCAGCGGGAAGGGAACGGGGAGCTGTTTTTT.

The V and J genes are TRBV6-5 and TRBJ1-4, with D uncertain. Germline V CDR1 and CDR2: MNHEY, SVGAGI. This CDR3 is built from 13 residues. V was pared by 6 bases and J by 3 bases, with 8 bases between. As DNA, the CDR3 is TGTGCCAGCAGAACGCGGTCTAATGAAAAACTGTTTTTT. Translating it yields CASRTRSNEKLFF.

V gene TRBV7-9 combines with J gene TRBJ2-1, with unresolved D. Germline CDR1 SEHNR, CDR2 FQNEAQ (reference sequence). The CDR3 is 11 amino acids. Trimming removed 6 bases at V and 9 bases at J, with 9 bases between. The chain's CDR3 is CASSSSLEQFF. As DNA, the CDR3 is TGTGCCAGCAGTTCTAGTCTTGAGCAGTTCTTC.

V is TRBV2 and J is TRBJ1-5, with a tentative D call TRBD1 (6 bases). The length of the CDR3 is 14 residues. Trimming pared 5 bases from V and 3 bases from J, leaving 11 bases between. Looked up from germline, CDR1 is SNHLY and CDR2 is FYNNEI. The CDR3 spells CASSRTVTNQPQHF. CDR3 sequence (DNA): TGTGCCAGCAGTCGGACAGTAACCAATCAGCCCCAGCATTTT.

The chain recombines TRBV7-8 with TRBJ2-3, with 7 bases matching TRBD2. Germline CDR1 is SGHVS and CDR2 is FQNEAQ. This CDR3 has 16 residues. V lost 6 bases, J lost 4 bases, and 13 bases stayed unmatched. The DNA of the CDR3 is TGTGCCAGCAGACTCGGAGATGGACTAGAGGCAGATACGCAGTATTTT. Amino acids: CASRLGDGLEADTQYF.

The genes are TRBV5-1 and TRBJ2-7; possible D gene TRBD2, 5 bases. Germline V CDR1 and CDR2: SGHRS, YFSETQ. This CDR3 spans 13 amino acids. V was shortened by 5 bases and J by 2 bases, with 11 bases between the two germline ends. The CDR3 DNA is TGCGCCAGCAGGAGGGTTGAGCCCTACGAGCAGTACTTC. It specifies CASRRVEPYEQYF.

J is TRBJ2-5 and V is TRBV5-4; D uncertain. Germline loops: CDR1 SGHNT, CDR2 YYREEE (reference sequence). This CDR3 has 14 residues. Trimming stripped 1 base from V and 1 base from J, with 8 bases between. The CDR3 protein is CASSLSALQETQYF. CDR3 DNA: TGTGCCAGCAGCTTGAGCGCCCTCCAAGAGACCCAGTACTTC.

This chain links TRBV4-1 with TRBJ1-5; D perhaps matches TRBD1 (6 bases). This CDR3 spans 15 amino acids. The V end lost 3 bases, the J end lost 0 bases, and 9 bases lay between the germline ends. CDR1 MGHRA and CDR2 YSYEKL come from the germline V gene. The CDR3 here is CASSQNRDSNQPQHF. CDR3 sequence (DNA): TGCGCCAGCAGCCAGAACAGGGATAGCAATCAGCCCCAGCATTTT.

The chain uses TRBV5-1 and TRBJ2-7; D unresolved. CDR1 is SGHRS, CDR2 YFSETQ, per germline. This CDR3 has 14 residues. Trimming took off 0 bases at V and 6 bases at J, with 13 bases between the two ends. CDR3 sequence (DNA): TGCGCCAGCAGCTTGGTGGTCAGGTCTTCCGAGCAGTACTTC. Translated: CASSLVVRSSEQYF.

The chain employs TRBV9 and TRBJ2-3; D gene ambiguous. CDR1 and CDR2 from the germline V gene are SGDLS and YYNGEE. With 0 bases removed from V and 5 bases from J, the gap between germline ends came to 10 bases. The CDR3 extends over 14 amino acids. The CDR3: CASSVAWRQDTQYF. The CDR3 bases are TGTGCCAGCAGCGTAGCCTGGCGGCAAGATACGCAGTATTTT.

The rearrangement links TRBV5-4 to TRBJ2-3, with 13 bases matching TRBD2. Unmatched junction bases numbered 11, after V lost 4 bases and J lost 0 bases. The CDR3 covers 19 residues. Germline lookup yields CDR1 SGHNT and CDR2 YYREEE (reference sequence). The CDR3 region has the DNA TGTGCCAGCAGCCCCGGACTAGCGGGAGACACGACTAGCACAGATACGCAGTATTTT. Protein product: CASSPGLAGDTTSTDTQYF.

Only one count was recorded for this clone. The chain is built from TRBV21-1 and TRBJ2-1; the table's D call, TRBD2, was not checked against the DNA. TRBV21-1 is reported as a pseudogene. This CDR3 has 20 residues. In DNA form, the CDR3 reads TGTGCCAGCAGCAAACCAGGGGGACTAGCGGGAGACAGCTCCTACAATGAGCAGTTCTTC. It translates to CASSKPGGLAGDSSYNEQFF.

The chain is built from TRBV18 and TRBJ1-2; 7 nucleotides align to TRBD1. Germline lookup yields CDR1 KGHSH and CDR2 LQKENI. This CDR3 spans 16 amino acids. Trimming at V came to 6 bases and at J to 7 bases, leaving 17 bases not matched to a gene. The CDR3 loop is CASSALQTGYILGYTF. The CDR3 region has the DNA TGTGCCAGCTCGGCCCTTCAGACAGGGTACATACTTGGCTACACCTTC.

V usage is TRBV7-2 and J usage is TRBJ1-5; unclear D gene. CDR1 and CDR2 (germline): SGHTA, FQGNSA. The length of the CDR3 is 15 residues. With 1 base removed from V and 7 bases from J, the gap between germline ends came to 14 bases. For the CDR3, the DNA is TGTGCCAGCAGCTTAGTATCCGCGATCGGGCAGCCCCAGCATTTT. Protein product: CASSLVSAIGQPQHF.

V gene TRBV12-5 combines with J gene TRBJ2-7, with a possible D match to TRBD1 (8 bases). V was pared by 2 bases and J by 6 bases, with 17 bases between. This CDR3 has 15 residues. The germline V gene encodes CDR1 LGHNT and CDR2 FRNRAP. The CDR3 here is CASGLSGTGYREQYF. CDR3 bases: TGTGCTAGTGGTTTGAGCGGGACAGGATACCGCGAGCAGTACTTC.

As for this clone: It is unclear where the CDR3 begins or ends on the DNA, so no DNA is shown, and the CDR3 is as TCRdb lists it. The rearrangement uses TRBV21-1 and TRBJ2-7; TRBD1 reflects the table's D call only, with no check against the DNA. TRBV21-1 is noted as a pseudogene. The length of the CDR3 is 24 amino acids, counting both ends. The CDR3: CASSRTTKVGTGTVAFTGPAEQYF.

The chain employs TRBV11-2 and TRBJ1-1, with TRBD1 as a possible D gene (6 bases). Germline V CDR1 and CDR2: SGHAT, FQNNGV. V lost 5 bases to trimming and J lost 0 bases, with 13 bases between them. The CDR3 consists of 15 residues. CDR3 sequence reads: CASSVSGQLNTEAFF. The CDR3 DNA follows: TGTGCCAGCAGCGTCTCAGGACAGCTGAACACTGAAGCTTTCTTT.

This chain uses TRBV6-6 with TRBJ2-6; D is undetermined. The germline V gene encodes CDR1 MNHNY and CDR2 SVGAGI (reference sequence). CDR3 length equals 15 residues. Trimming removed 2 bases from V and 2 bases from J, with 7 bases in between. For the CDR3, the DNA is TGTGCCAGCAGTTACGGGCCCCCTGGGGCCAACGTCCTGACTTTC. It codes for CASSYGPPGANVLTF.